This is a list of T cell receptor beta chains from one sample in a study of cytomegalovirus exposure and HLA in healthy donors. The data were produced by immunoSEQ multiplex PCR, yet TCRdb's version contains in-frame clones alone and is incomplete. Seen here are roughly 100,000 clones, 79% observed once, and the top ten hold roughly 4%. Input material: PBMCs. The receptors come from a man aged 45 to 65 in good health and CMV-seropositive. Each CDR3 is given with its conserved first and last residue. A D gene is named only where the DNA matches it firmly. Only some rows state a clone size, as once, few, many or a class for expanded clones.

length: 18
V: TRBV28
D: TRBD1
J: TRBJ2-7
size: .
DNA: TGTGCCAGCAGTTCCTCCGGGACAGGGACATTTTTTTCCTACGAGCAGTACTTC
CDR3: CASSSSGTGTFFSYEQYF

length: 15
V: TRBV6-5
D: TRBD2
J: TRBJ2-5
size: .
DNA: TGTGCCAGCAAACGGGGACTAGCGGCCGCCGAGACCCAGTACTTC
CDR3: CASKRGLAAAETQYF

length: 16
V: TRBV7-8
D: TRBD2
J: TRBJ2-1
size: few
DNA: TGTGCCAGCAGCTCCTCAGCGGGAGGCGGCTACAATGAGCAGTTCTTC
CDR3: CASSSSAGGGYNEQFF

length: 18
V: TRBV11-2
D: TRBD2
J: TRBJ2-1
size: .
DNA: TGTGCCAGCAGCTTAGAGGGGTTCAGTCTAGCGGGCTACAATGAGCAGTTCTTC
CDR3: CASSLEGFSLAGYNEQFF

length: 16
V: TRBV28
D: TRBD1
J: TRBJ2-7
size: .
DNA: TGTGCCAGCAGTTTACTGGGGACAGGGGATACCTACGAGCAGTACTTC
CDR3: CASSLLGTGDTYEQYF

length: 14
V: TRBV18
D: TRBD2
J: TRBJ2-1
size: few
DNA: TGTGCCAGCTCACCGGGGGGGAGGAACTATGAGCAGTTCTTC
CDR3: CASSPGGRNYEQFF

length: 15
V: TRBV10-3
D: TRBD2
J: TRBJ2-2
size: .
DNA: TGTGCCATCAGCTTAGCGGGAGGGAACACCGGGGAGCTGTTTTTT
CDR3: CAISLAGGNTGELFF

length: 13
V: TRBV7-9
D: .
J: TRBJ1-2
size: .
DNA: TGTTCCAGCAGCCTCGGAGGGTTGGGCGGCTACACCTTC
CDR3: CSSSLGGLGGYTF

length: 16
V: TRBV7-9
D: .
J: TRBJ2-5
size: .
DNA: TGTGCCAGCAGGAAAACAGGGTGGGCCTCCCAAGAGACCCAGTACTTC
CDR3: CASRKTGWASQETQYF

length: 14
V: TRBV6-1
D: .
J: TRBJ1-4
size: .
DNA: TGTGCCAGCAGCGCCCAGGAGGGTTGGGAAAAACTGTTTTTT
CDR3: CASSAQEGWEKLFF

length: 13
V: TRBV29-1
D: .
J: TRBJ1-4
size: .
DNA: TGCAGCGCCCGACCAGGGGCGAATGAAAAACTGTTTTTT
CDR3: CSARPGANEKLFF

length: 14
V: TRBV19
D: TRBD1
J: TRBJ1-5
size: .
DNA: TGTGCCAGTACCCCGGACAGGGGCAATCAGCCCCAGCATTTT
CDR3: CASTPDRGNQPQHF

length: 17
V: TRBV5-1
D: TRBD2
J: TRBJ2-1
size: .
DNA: TGCGCCAGCAGCTTGGTGCCTAGCGGGAGCTCCTACAATGAGCAGTTCTTC
CDR3: CASSLVPSGSSYNEQFF

length: 16
V: TRBV5-5
D: TRBD2
J: TRBJ2-7
size: .
DNA: TGTGCCAGCAGCTTGGCCCAAGGGAGGGGCCCCTACGAGCAGTACTTC
CDR3: CASSLAQGRGPYEQYF

length: 15
V: TRBV29-1
D: TRBD1
J: TRBJ2-3
size: .
DNA: TGCAGCGTTGGGCGAGGGACAGGGGGCACAGATACGCAGTATTTT
CDR3: CSVGRGTGGTDTQYF

length: 16
V: TRBV25-1
D: .
J: TRBJ2-3
size: few
DNA: TGTGCCAGCAGTGAATGGGGTACTAGTCCCTCAGATACGCAGTATTTT
CDR3: CASSEWGTSPSDTQYF

length: 14
V: TRBV25-1
D: .
J: TRBJ1-6
size: .
DNA: TGTGCCAGCAGTGAACCCAGAAATAATTCACCCCTCCACTTT
CDR3: CASSEPRNNSPLHF

length: 13
V: TRBV12-5
D: .
J: TRBJ2-5
size: .
DNA: TGTGCTAGTGGCATCGACATCACGGATGAGCAGTACTTC
CDR3: CASGIDITDEQYF

length: 13
V: TRBV2
D: .
J: TRBJ1-1
size: few
DNA: TGTGCCAGCAGGCCAGGGGTTCACACTGAAGCTTTCTTT
CDR3: CASRPGVHTEAFF

length: 15
V: TRBV5-1
D: TRBD2
J: TRBJ2-5
size: .
DNA: TGCGCCAGCAGGGATTTAGCGGGAGCTGGAGAGACCCAGTACTTC
CDR3: CASRDLAGAGETQYF

length: 14
V: TRBV27
D: TRBD1
J: TRBJ1-5
size: .
DNA: TGTGCCAGCAGCCTACAGGGGTGGAATCAGCCCCAGCATTTT
CDR3: CASSLQGWNQPQHF

length: 15
V: TRBV7-2
D: .
J: TRBJ2-1
size: .
DNA: TGTGCCAGCAGCTTAGATCGGGGACTGTACAATGAGCAGTTCTTC
CDR3: CASSLDRGLYNEQFF

length: 15
V: TRBV7-2
D: TRBD2
J: TRBJ2-1
size: .
DNA: TGTGCCAGCAGCCTCACTAGCGGGAGTGGTAATGAGCAGTTCTTC
CDR3: CASSLTSGSGNEQFF

length: 13
V: TRBV29-1
D: .
J: TRBJ2-7
size: .
DNA: TGCAGCGTTGAAAGCGGAGACTCCTACGAGCAGTACTTC
CDR3: CSVESGDSYEQYF

length: 14
V: TRBV5-6
D: .
J: TRBJ2-7
size: .
DNA: TGTGCCAGCAGCTTGGTACAGAGCTCCTACGAGCAGTACTTC
CDR3: CASSLVQSSYEQYF

length: 13
V: TRBV19
D: .
J: TRBJ1-1
size: once
DNA: TGTGCCAGTAGTATAGGACAGAACACTGAAGCTTTCTTT
CDR3: CASSIGQNTEAFF

length: 13
V: TRBV5-1
D: .
J: TRBJ2-5
size: .
DNA: TGCGCCAGCAGGAGACAGGACCAAGAGACCCAGTACTTC
CDR3: CASRRQDQETQYF

length: 14
V: TRBV11-2
D: .
J: TRBJ2-2
size: .
DNA: TGTGCCACCAGGGAGGTAGGTAGGACCGGGGAGCTGTTTTTT
CDR3: CATREVGRTGELFF

length: 15
V: TRBV5-1
D: TRBD2
J: TRBJ2-3
size: medium-sized
DNA: TGCGCCAGCAGCTTGGGAGCTAGCGGGGAGGATACGCAGTATTTT
CDR3: CASSLGASGEDTQYF

length: 14
V: TRBV7-9
D: .
J: TRBJ2-1
size: .
DNA: TGTGCCAGCAGTTCCCTGAGCTCCTACAATGAGCAGTTCTTC
CDR3: CASSSLSSYNEQFF

length: 17
V: TRBV5-4
D: TRBD2
J: TRBJ2-2
size: .
DNA: TGTGCCAGCAGCTTGGCCGGGAGCGGGAGTGCCACCGGGGAGCTGTTTTTT
CDR3: CASSLAGSGSATGELFF

length: 16
V: TRBV28
D: TRBD2
J: TRBJ2-1
size: .
DNA: TGTGCCAGCAGTTTTAGGGGACTAGGAGGGAGTTATGAGCAGTTCTTC
CDR3: CASSFRGLGGSYEQFF

length: 17
V: TRBV10-2
D: .
J: TRBJ2-6
size: .
DNA: TGCGCCAGCACCCGAGGGGATCAGGGGTCTGGGGCCAACGTCCTGACTTTC
CDR3: CASTRGDQGSGANVLTF

length: 13
V: TRBV12-5
D: TRBD1
J: TRBJ1-2
size: .
DNA: TGTGCTAGTGGTCCTGGGACAGGGAATGGCTACACCTTC
CDR3: CASGPGTGNGYTF

length: 18
V: TRBV9
D: TRBD2
J: TRBJ2-5
size: few
DNA: TGTGCCAGCAGCGTAGCGGGGGCGGGAGGGCCTGGACAAGAGACCCAGTACTTC
CDR3: CASSVAGAGGPGQETQYF

length: 13
V: TRBV2
D: .
J: TRBJ2-7
size: .
DNA: TGTGCCAGCAGGGCCCACCTAGCGTACGAGCAGTACTTC
CDR3: CASRAHLAYEQYF

length: 14
V: TRBV5-4
D: TRBD1
J: TRBJ1-4
size: .
DNA: TGTGCCAGCACCGGTGGAGGGGGCGGTGAAAAACTGTTTTTT
CDR3: CASTGGGGGEKLFF

length: 15
V: TRBV4-3
D: TRBD2
J: TRBJ2-1
size: .
DNA: TGCGCCAGCAGCCAAGAGGGACTAGCGGGCAATGAGCAGTTCTTC
CDR3: CASSQEGLAGNEQFF

length: 15
V: TRBV13
D: TRBD1
J: TRBJ1-4
size: .
DNA: TGTGCCAGCAGCTTGCGCAGGGGGACAAATGAAAAACTGTTTTTT
CDR3: CASSLRRGTNEKLFF

length: 16
V: TRBV5-1
D: TRBD1
J: TRBJ1-4
size: .
DNA: TGCGCCAGCTCCCCCCCGGCGGGGCAGGGGGAGGAAAAACTGTTTTTT
CDR3: CASSPPAGQGEEKLFF